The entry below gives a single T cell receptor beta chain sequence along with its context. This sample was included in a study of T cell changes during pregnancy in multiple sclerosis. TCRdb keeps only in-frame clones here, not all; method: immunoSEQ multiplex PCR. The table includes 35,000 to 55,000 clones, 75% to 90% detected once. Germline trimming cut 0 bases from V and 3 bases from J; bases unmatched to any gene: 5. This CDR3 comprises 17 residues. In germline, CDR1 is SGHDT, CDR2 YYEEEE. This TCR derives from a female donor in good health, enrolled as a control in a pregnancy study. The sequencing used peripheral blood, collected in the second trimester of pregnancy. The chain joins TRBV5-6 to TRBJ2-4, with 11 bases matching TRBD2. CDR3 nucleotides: TGTGCCAGCAGCTTGGTTAGCGGGGGGGCCGGCAAAAACATTCAGTACTTC. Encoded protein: CASSLVSGGAGKNIQYF. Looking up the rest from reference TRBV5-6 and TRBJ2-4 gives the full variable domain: DAGVTQSPTHLIKTRGQQVTLRCSPKSGHDTVSWYQQALGQGPQFIFQYYEEEERQRGNFPDRFSGHQFPNYSSELNVNALLLGDSALYLCASSLVSGGAGKNIQYFGAGTRLSVL.